This T cell receptor (beta chain) came from a study of cytomegalovirus exposure and HLA in healthy donors. Trimming cost V 3 bases and J 3 bases; bases outside gene matches: 10. The germline gives CDR1 KGHSH, CDR2 LQKENI. The CDR3 has 16 residues. The PCR contained 60 Vbeta and 13 Jbeta primers. Data came from immunoSEQ multiplex PCR; TCRdb stores just in-frame clones and leaves some out. This sample has approximately 100,000 clones, with about two thirds found just once. This clone was recorded a few times. The chain recombines TRBV18 with TRBJ2-5; 7 nucleotides agree with TRBD2. The sequence was collected from a human donor in good health. The specimen sequenced was PBMCs. CDR3 residues: CASSPFGGIEEETQYF. In DNA, the CDR3 is TGTGCCAGCTCACCCTTCGGGGGGATTGAAGAAGAGACCCAGTACTTC.